This passage covers 30 T cell receptor beta chains from one sample sequenced in a study of regulatory T cells in long-lasting Graves disease (dated by TCRdb to 2020 to 2022). Libraries were built with multiplex PCR. Sequencer: Illumina HiSeq 4000. TCR beta libraries were built with iRepertoire HTBI primers and Arm-PCR amplification of CDR3 regions. TCRdb trimmed the raw reads at Q25, called clones with MiXCR and kept productive beta chains. Each record represents a unique CDR3 protein, reported with the most common genes and DNA among its rows. The sample table records around 450,000 distinct CDR3 sequences; 15% of these occur just once. Jointly, the top ten make up around 7.6% of the sample. The time point label for this specimen denotes: newly diagnosed GD, antithyroid drugs for less than 3 months. RNA was extracted from PBMCs in TRIzol for both TCR sequencing and RNA sequencing. This sample also appeared in a second study, on T cells in Graves' hyperthyroidism and ophthalmopathy.

Material: peripheral blood mononuclear cells (PBMCs), obtained at new diagnosis, from a patient treated with antithyroid drugs. Every receptor here comes from a woman aged 40-49 years with Graves disease. Donor details come from another sample of the same person, matched by shared clones.

This clonotype has ten or more counts. J is TRBJ1-4 and V is TRBV3-1, with D possibly matching TRBD1 (6 bases). Trimming cost V 3 bases and J 14 bases, with 13 bases left between them. The CDR3 runs 12 residues. Looked up from germline, CDR1 is LGHDT and CDR2 is YNNKEL (reference sequence). Here the CDR3 reads CASSHSDSRLFF. DNA of the CDR3: TGTGCCAGCAGCCACTCGGACAGCAGGCTGTTTTTT.

This clonotype showed up many times. The chain recombines TRBV12-3 or TRBV12-4 with TRBJ1-5; D remains ambiguous. V was cut by 6 bases and J by 5 bases, with 17 bases left in between. The CDR3 extends over 15 amino acids. CDR3 nucleotide sequence: TGTGCCAGCAGGATGCCCGGGCCTAATTATCAGCCCCAGCATTTT. It translates to CASRMPGPNYQPQHF.

The chain carries TRBV24-1 and TRBJ1-5, with 10 bases matching TRBD1. This CDR3 is built from 14 residues. Per germline, CDR1 KGHDR and CDR2 SFDVKD. J was trimmed by 6 bases and V by 4 bases; bases with no gene match: 2. The CDR3 DNA reads TGTGCCACCAGTGAGGGACAGGGGTTTCAGCCCCAGCATTTT. Residues: CATSEGQGFQPQHF.

This clonotype was counted many times. The chain links TRBV28 to TRBJ1-5; 8 nucleotides match TRBD1. The germline V gene has CDR1 MDHEN and CDR2 SYDVKM. CDR3 length: 16 residues. The junction had 10 bases not matched to a gene; V was cut back by 5 bases and J by 4 bases. The CDR3, as DNA: TGTGCCAGCAGTCGCGTCGGACAGGGAGGGAATCAGCCCCAGCATTTT. This encodes CASSRVGQGGNQPQHF.

This clonotype was found many times. The J gene is TRBJ2-1, the V gene TRBV28, with 7 bases fitting TRBD2. Trimming cost V 5 bases and J 0 bases; bases outside gene matches: 4. In germline, CDR1 is MDHEN, CDR2 SYDVKM. CDR3 size: 15 residues. This CDR3 reads CASSLAVGSYNEQFF. The CDR3 region has the DNA TGTGCCAGCAGTCTAGCGGTGGGCTCCTACAATGAGCAGTTCTTC.

There are many counts of this clonotype. J is TRBJ1-1 and V is TRBV12-3 or TRBV12-4; possible D gene TRBD1, 5 bases. Trimming shortened V by 5 bases and J by 1 base, and 20 bases separated the two germline ends. The CDR3 is 17 residues long. The CDR3: CASSQDRLVSSNTEAFF. The DNA for the CDR3 is TGTGCCAGCAGTCAAGACAGATTAGTTTCTTCGAACACTGAAGCTTTCTTT.

This clonotype appeared once. This rearrangement joins TRBV28 to TRBJ2-7; D may be TRBD2 (5 bases). Germline CDR1 MDHEN, CDR2 SYDVKM. The CDR3 covers 15 residues. V was cut by 4 bases and J by 0 bases, with 13 bases left in between. The CDR3 loop reads CASSSPGGSSYEQYF. CDR3 DNA sequence: TGTGCCAGCAGTTCCCCAGGAGGCAGCTCCTACGAGCAGTACTTC.

This clonotype was recorded at least ten times. V usage is TRBV11-2 and J usage is TRBJ2-7, with 12 bases lining up with TRBD1. V lost 4 bases, J lost 3 bases, and 10 bases stayed unmatched. This CDR3 has 17 residues. The germline CDR1 and CDR2 sequences are SGHAT and FQNNGV. The CDR3 region has the DNA TGTGCCAGCAGCTCAAAAAGGGGGACAGGGGGCCTCTACGAGCAGTACTTC. It specifies CASSSKRGTGGLYEQYF.

At least ten counts were recorded for this clonotype. This chain uses TRBV6-1 with TRBJ2-2; D not certain. Germline V CDR1 and CDR2: MNHNS, SASEGT. Trimming left V 0 bases short and J 4 bases short, with 6 bases between. The CDR3 consists of 14 residues. CDR3 bases: TGTGCCAGCAGTGAAGCGTCACTCACCGGGGAGCTGTTTTTT. This encodes CASSEASLTGELFF.

The rearrangement uses TRBV29-1 and TRBJ1-2; D not certain. Trimming took off 7 bases at V and 0 bases at J, with 18 bases between the two ends. In germline, CDR1 is SQVTM, CDR2 ANQGSEA. CDR3 length equals 15 residues. The CDR3 DNA is TGCAGCGCGGCGGGAGTTCCAACCTCTAACTATGGCTACACCTTC. Protein product: CSAAGVPTSNYGYTF.

This clonotype was seen many times. The chain is built from TRBV11-3 and TRBJ2-1; 15 bases are shared with TRBD2. The ends lost 4 bases at V and 3 bases at J; junction bases unmatched: 7. Germline V gene sequence: CDR1 SGHNT, CDR2 YENEEA. The CDR3 consists of 18 residues. This CDR3 is CASSSGLAGGRDYNEQFF. The CDR3 DNA follows: TGTGCCAGCAGCTCGGGACTAGCGGGAGGACGGGACTACAATGAGCAGTTCTTC.

This clonotype has just one count. The chain recombines TRBV29-1 with TRBJ2-2, with 13 bases fitting TRBD2. The CDR3 runs 17 residues. The germline V gene has CDR1 SQVTM and CDR2 ANQGSEA. V lost 4 bases to trimming and J lost 1 base; unmatched junction nucleotides: 6. The CDR3 DNA sequence: TGCAGCGTTGCTAACCGGACTAGCGGGGGGAACACCGGGGAGCTGTTTTTT. This gives the protein CSVANRTSGGNTGELFF.

The chain carries TRBV7-2 and TRBJ2-1; 8 bases are shared with TRBD1. This CDR3 comprises 17 residues. V dropped 1 base and J dropped 4; count of bases not matched to a gene: 9. From germline, CDR1 is SGHTA and CDR2 FQGNSA. This CDR3 is CASSLDSGTGAYNEQFF. The CDR3, as DNA: TGTGCCAGCAGCTTAGATTCCGGGACAGGAGCTTACAATGAGCAGTTCTTC.

This clonotype has at least ten counts. The genes are TRBV2 and TRBJ2-3; the D is unclear. Germline-derived CDR1 and CDR2 are SNHLY and FYNNEI. V dropped 2 bases and J dropped 1 base, with 7 bases sitting between them. This CDR3 comprises 14 residues. The CDR3 reads CASSEKTGTDTQYF. The CDR3 DNA follows: TGTGCCAGCAGTGAAAAGACGGGCACAGATACGCAGTATTTT.

This clonotype was counted only a few times. J is TRBJ2-5 and V is TRBV19; 8 bases match TRBD2. The CDR3 has 14 amino acids. The trim removed 5 bases at V and 4 bases at J, leaving 6 bases unmatched. CDR1 LNHDA and CDR2 SQIVND come from the germline V gene (reference sequence). Written as DNA, the CDR3 is TGTGCCAGTAGTCCCGGGGGGGGGCGAGAGACCCAGTACTTC. Amino acid sequence: CASSPGGGRETQYF.

This clonotype was seen at least ten times. CDR3 coding DNA: TGCAGCGTTGAAGTGATAGGGCTGGGCGACACCATATATTTT. This gives the protein CSVEVIGLGDTIYF. The chain joins TRBV29-1 to TRBJ1-3; D is unresolved. This CDR3 is 14 amino acids long. V was clipped by 1 base and J by 8 bases, with 15 bases between them. CDR1 is SQVTM and CDR2 is ANQGSEA in the germline V gene.

As for this clonotype: A far larger clone is one nucleotide away, so this likely arose from a read error. The chain recombines TRBV11-2 with TRBJ2-7; 7 bases match TRBD2. From germline, CDR1 is SGHAT and CDR2 FQNNGV. The CDR3 contains 14 residues. In nucleotides, the CDR3 is TGTGCCAGCAGCCTCCAGCGGGACTCCTACGAGCACTACTTC. Translating gives CASSLQRDSYEHYF.

This clonotype has at least ten counts. The chain employs TRBV11-2 and TRBJ2-1; 10 bases are a match to TRBD2. Germline CDR1 SGHAT, CDR2 FQNNGV. The CDR3 extends over 16 amino acids. The V and J ends lost 4 bases and 8 bases, in that order; junction bases with no gene match: 11. The DNA for the CDR3 is TGTGCCAGCAGCTCGTGGACTAGCGGAGGTGGGCATGAGCAGTTCTTC. Translating gives CASSSWTSGGGHEQFF.

On this clonotype itself: A much larger clone differs from this one at a single base, so this may be a read error. The DNA is left out, because the CDR3 cannot be placed on it with certainty; the CDR3 is given as TCRdb lists it. The chain links TRBV2 to TRBJ2-7; TRBD1, the D gene given by the table, was not confirmed from the DNA. The CDR3 totals 14 residues, both ends included. Germline V CDR1 and CDR2: SNHLY, FYNNEI. The CDR3 spells CASSFSGPGDTQYF.

This clonotype was detected many times. The V gene is TRBV2, the J gene TRBJ1-4, with D unclear. Germline V lookup: CDR1 SNHLY, CDR2 FYNNEI. The CDR3 length is 14 residues. V was cut by 4 bases and J by 7 bases, with 13 bases left in between. The CDR3 loop is CASSAPDRSEKLFF. CDR3 bases: TGTGCCAGCAGTGCGCCCGACCGAAGTGAAAAACTGTTTTTT.

This clonotype was found many times. This sequence joins TRBV6-5 and TRBJ1-5, with 8 bases fitting TRBD1. V trimming: 0 bases; J trimming: 4 bases; junction bases outside the gene matches: 8. There are 17 residues in the CDR3. CDR1 is MNHEY, CDR2 SVGAGI, per germline. Written as DNA, the CDR3 is TGTGCCAGCAGTTACTCATTGGCAGGGGGCAAGAATCAGCCCCAGCATTTT. It yields the protein CASSYSLAGGKNQPQHF.

This clonotype was seen a few times. This sequence joins TRBV6-5 and TRBJ1-1, with unresolved D. Germline V CDR1 and CDR2: MNHEY, SVGAGI. This CDR3 has 14 residues. V was pared by 2 bases and J by 1 base, with 8 bases between. The CDR3 is CASSYAAGNTEAFF. In nucleotides, the CDR3 is TGTGCCAGCAGTTACGCTGCCGGGAACACTGAAGCTTTCTTT.

The chain has TRBV19 and TRBJ1-1; perhaps TRBD1 as D (6 bases). Trimming shortened V by 4 bases and J by 2 bases, and 23 bases separated the two germline ends. This CDR3 contains 18 residues. CDR1 and CDR2 from the germline V gene are LNHDA and SQIVND (reference sequence). Here the CDR3 reads CASSRKGTQHSSNTEAFF. CDR3 DNA: TGTGCCAGTAGTAGAAAGGGGACACAGCATAGTAGCAACACTGAAGCTTTCTTT. Full variable domain (rest looked up from reference TRBV19 and TRBJ1-1): DGGITQSPKYLFRKEGQNVTLSCEQNLNHDAMYWYRQDPGQGLRLIYYSQIVNDFQKGDIAEGYSVSREKKESFPLTVTSAQKNPTAFYLCASSRKGTQHSSNTEAFFGQGTRLTVV.

This clonotype was counted a few times. V usage is TRBV27 and J usage is TRBJ2-3; no clear D gene. The CDR3 contains 17 residues. Germline CDR1 MNHEY, CDR2 SMNVEV (reference sequence). Deletions cut 4 bases from V and 0 bases from J, with 17 bases between. The CDR3 DNA follows: TGTGCCAGCAGTTCACCCCCCAGGCGTTTTAGCACAGATACGCAGTATTTT. This codes for CASSSPPRRFSTDTQYF.

This clonotype was observed at least ten times. The V call is TRBV7-9, the J call TRBJ2-3; 7 bases map to TRBD1. Unmatched junction bases numbered 4, after V lost 5 bases and J lost 2 bases. This CDR3 spans 14 amino acids. The germline gives CDR1 SEHNR, CDR2 FQNEAQ (reference sequence). The CDR3 DNA sequence: TGTGCCAGCAGCCCGACAGGGAACACAGATACGCAGTATTTT. Encoded protein: CASSPTGNTDTQYF.

This clonotype has a count of ten or more. This sequence joins TRBV10-1 and TRBJ1-2; D remains unclear. Germline loops: CDR1 WNHNN, CDR2 SYGVQD (reference sequence). The CDR3 runs to 14 residues. V lost 3 bases and J lost 1, with 9 bases in between. The CDR3 loop is CASSEGRFNYGYTF. The DNA for the CDR3 is TGCGCCAGCAGTGAAGGCAGGTTTAACTATGGCTACACCTTC.

This clonotype was observed many times. V and J are TRBV5-6 and TRBJ1-2; D not resolved. Trimming cost V 2 bases and J 5 bases, with 7 bases left between them. The CDR3 is 12 residues long. Looked up from germline, CDR1 is SGHDT and CDR2 is YYEEEE. The CDR3 here is CASSLPGYGYTF. The DNA for the CDR3 is TGTGCCAGCAGCTTACCCGGTTATGGCTACACCTTC.

This clonotype was picked up many times. V and J are TRBV12-3 or TRBV12-4 and TRBJ2-7; D gene ambiguous. This CDR3 spans 11 amino acids. The CDR3 loop is CVKRQFYEQYF. Here the CDR3 DNA reads TGTGTCAAAAGACAATTCTACGAGCAGTACTTC.

This clonotype showed up just a few times. This chain connects TRBV14 to TRBJ1-1; tentative D call: TRBD1 (6 bases). V was pared by 0 bases and J by 5 bases, with 16 bases between. CDR1 and CDR2 (germline): SGHDN, FVKESK. The CDR3 sequence is 16 residues long. This CDR3 reads CASSQDFFTGRTEAFF. The CDR3 DNA sequence: TGTGCCAGCAGCCAAGATTTTTTTACAGGGCGGACTGAAGCTTTCTTT. Combining the CDR3 with reference TRBV14 and TRBJ1-1 gives the whole variable domain EAGVTQFPSHSVIEKGQTVTLRCDPISGHDNLYWYRRVMGKEIKFLLHFVKESKQDESGMPNNRFLAERTGGTYSTLKVQPAELEDSGVYFCASSQDFFTGRTEAFFGQGTRLTVV.

In its sample, this clonotype was seen many times. The chain employs TRBV7-3 and TRBJ1-2; 7 nucleotides align to TRBD1. This CDR3 is built from 14 residues. J gave up 2 bases and V 0 bases, and 0 bases lay outside the gene matches. Germline loops: CDR1 SGHTA, CDR2 FQGTGA. The CDR3 bases are TGTGCCAGCAGCTTAACGGGACAGAACTATGGCTACACCTTC. Its translation is CASSLTGQNYGYTF.